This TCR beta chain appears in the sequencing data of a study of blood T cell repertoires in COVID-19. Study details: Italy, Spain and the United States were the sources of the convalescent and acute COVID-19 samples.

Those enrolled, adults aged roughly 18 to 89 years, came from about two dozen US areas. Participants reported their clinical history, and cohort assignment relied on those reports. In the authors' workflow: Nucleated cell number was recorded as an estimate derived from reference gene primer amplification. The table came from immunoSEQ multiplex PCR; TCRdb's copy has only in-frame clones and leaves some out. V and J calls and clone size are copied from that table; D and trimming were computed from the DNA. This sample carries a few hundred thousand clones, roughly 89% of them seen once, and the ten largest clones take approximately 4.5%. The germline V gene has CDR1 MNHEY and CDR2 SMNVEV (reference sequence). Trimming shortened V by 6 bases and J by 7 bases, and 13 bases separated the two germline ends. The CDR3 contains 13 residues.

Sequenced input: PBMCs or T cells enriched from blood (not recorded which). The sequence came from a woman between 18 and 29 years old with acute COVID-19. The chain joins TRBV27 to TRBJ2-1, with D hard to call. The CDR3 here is CASRPSPGNEQFF. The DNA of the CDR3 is TGTGCCAGCAGACCGTCGCCCGGTAATGAGCAGTTCTTC.